A single sample is the source of the 19 T cell receptor beta chains below, sequenced in a study of cytomegalovirus exposure and HLA in healthy donors. The study ran its PCR with 60 Vbeta and 13 Jbeta primers. The protocol was immunoSEQ multiplex PCR, while the TCRdb copy is restricted to in-frame clones and leaves out a portion. The sample holds about 180,000 clones, approximately 72% seen once. The sample taken for sequencing was PBMCs. The receptors were sampled from a female donor in good health and CMV-seronegative.

The genes are TRBV10-3 and TRBJ2-1; 7 bases agree with TRBD2. CDR3 length: 14 amino acids. The J segment lost 0 bases and the V segment lost 4 bases, leaving 0 bases of the junction unmatched. Germline V CDR1 and CDR2: ENHRY, SYGVKD. The CDR3 loop reads CAISGGGSYNEQFF. The DNA for the CDR3 is TGTGCCATCAGTGGGGGGGGCTCCTACAATGAGCAGTTCTTC.

This chain uses TRBV7-6 with TRBJ2-7; TRBD1 matches at 7 bases. Looked up from germline, CDR1 is SGHVS and CDR2 is FNYEAQ. The CDR3 contains 14 residues. V was pared by 5 bases and J by 2 bases, with 6 bases of the junction left unmatched. CDR3 coding DNA: TGTGCCAGCAGCCCAACCGGGACAGCCTACGAGCAGTACTTC. This codes for CASSPTGTAYEQYF.

The chain links TRBV28 to TRBJ1-1; D might be TRBD1 (5 bases). Germline loops: CDR1 MDHEN, CDR2 SYDVKM. The CDR3 consists of 15 residues. V was pared by 2 bases and J by 0 bases, with 10 bases between. The CDR3 DNA reads as TGTGCCAGCAGTTTAAGGAAGGGGTTGAACACTGAAGCTTTCTTT. This codes for CASSLRKGLNTEAFF.

The V gene is TRBV29-1, the J gene TRBJ2-3; TRBD2 is a possible D gene (5 bases). V was shortened by 0 bases and J by 1 base, with 17 bases between the two germline ends. CDR1 is SQVTM and CDR2 is ANQGSEA in the germline V gene. The CDR3 sequence is 17 residues long. CDR3 nucleotides: TGCAGCGTTGAAGATGAAATACGAGGGTATCGCACAGATACGCAGTATTTT. Translation: CSVEDEIRGYRTDTQYF.

A few counts support this clone. The chain employs TRBV6-6 and TRBJ2-1; 9 bases are shared with TRBD2. Trimming at V came to 2 bases and at J to 11 bases, leaving 10 bases not matched to a gene. Germline V CDR1 and CDR2: MNHNY, SVGAGI (reference sequence). This CDR3 region has 15 residues. CDR3 nucleotide sequence: TGTGCCAGCAGTTACGGGTATCGGAGCGGGGGGCAGCAGTTCTTC. Protein sequence: CASSYGYRSGGQQFF.

The chain carries TRBV27 and TRBJ2-5, with a tentative D call TRBD1 (8 bases). The J call is in doubt because the DNA end fits TRBJ2-7 better. Germline V gene data show CDR1 as MNHEY and CDR2 as SMNVEV (reference sequence). The CDR3 length is 15 residues. This chain's CDR3 is CASRPTGGGSYEQYF. The CDR3 DNA sequence: TGTGCCAGCAGACCTACAGGGGGGGGGTCCTACGAGCAGTACTTC.

The genes are TRBV7-9 and TRBJ2-1; TRBD2 might be the D (5 bases). Germline loops: CDR1 SEHNR, CDR2 FQNEAQ (reference sequence). Trimming stripped 1 base from V and 15 bases from J, with 19 bases between. CDR3 length: 14 amino acids. The CDR3 DNA follows: TGTGCCAGCAGCTTAGAATTGGACTCCCAACGGCGGTTCTTC. The encoded protein is CASSLELDSQRRFF.

The CDR3 here is CASSDFVGEQYF. Written as DNA, the CDR3 is TGTGCCAGTAGTGACTTCGTCGGGGAGCAGTACTTC. The chain uses TRBV19 and TRBJ2-7; D not resolved. Germline loops: CDR1 LNHDA, CDR2 SQIVND (reference sequence). The V end lost 5 bases, the J end lost 7 bases, and 12 bases lay between the germline ends. The CDR3 runs to 12 residues.

This clone occurred once. The genes are TRBV5-1 and TRBJ1-1; the D is unclear. The CDR3 contains 15 residues. Per the germline V gene, CDR1 is SGHRS and CDR2 is YFSETQ. The V and J ends lost 1 base and 2 bases respectively, with 12 bases between them. In nucleotides, the CDR3 is TGCGCCAGCAGCTTGTCTGCCCTACTCAACACTGAAGCTTTCTTT. Its protein is CASSLSALLNTEAFF.

J is TRBJ1-3 and V is TRBV18; D gene uncertain. The CDR3 is made up of 15 amino acids. Germline CDR1 is KGHSH and CDR2 is LQKENI. Trimming removed 2 bases from V and 0 bases from J, with 8 bases in between. The CDR3 sequence is CASSPGLISGNTIYF. CDR3 bases: TGTGCCAGCTCACCAGGCCTGATCTCTGGAAACACCATATATTTT. Filled out from reference TRBV18 and TRBJ1-3, the complete variable domain reads NAGVMQNPRHLVRRRGQEARLRCSPMKGHSHVYWYRQLPEEGLKFMVYLQKENIIDESGMPKERFSAEFPKEGPSILRIQQVVRGDSAAYFCASSPGLISGNTIYFGEGSWLTVV.

The chain has TRBV28 and TRBJ2-7; D gene ambiguous. V was pared by 1 base and J by 3 bases, with 4 bases between. The CDR3 length is 12 residues. The germline gives CDR1 MDHEN, CDR2 SYDVKM. CDR3 nucleotides: TGTGCCAGCAGTTTATCGGGCTACGAGCAGTACTTC. Translation: CASSLSGYEQYF.

This chain joins TRBV6-1 and TRBJ2-2, with TRBD1 identical over 8 bases. In germline, CDR1 is MNHNS, CDR2 SASEGT. This CDR3 is built from 17 residues. The V and J ends lost 0 bases and 4 bases, in that order; junction bases with no gene match: 7. CDR3 in amino acids: CASSEAPDRAATGELFF. The CDR3 DNA is TGTGCCAGCAGTGAAGCTCCGGACAGGGCAGCCACCGGGGAGCTGTTTTTT.

The chain combines TRBV25-1 with TRBJ1-2, with TRBD1 matching over 9 bases. After removal of 6 bases from V and 8 bases from J, the junction contained 13 bases not matched to a gene. There are 15 residues in the CDR3. CDR1 is MGHDK, CDR2 SYGVNS, per germline. CDR3 sequence: CASRGAGTGRDGYTF. The CDR3 nucleotides read TGTGCCAGCAGGGGAGCCGGGACAGGGAGGGACGGCTACACCTTC.

This chain connects TRBV15 to TRBJ1-4, with D unclear. CDR1 is LNHNV, CDR2 YYDKDF, per germline (reference sequence). V was cut by 7 bases and J by 2 bases, with 17 bases left in between. This CDR3 is built from 16 residues. The CDR3 loop reads CATTPGRMRTNEKLFF. Written as DNA, the CDR3 is TGTGCCACCACACCTGGGAGGATGCGCACTAATGAAAAACTGTTTTTT. The variable domain in full, with the rest retrieved from reference TRBV15 and TRBJ1-4, is DAMVIQNPRYQVTQFGKPVTLSCSQTLNHNVMYWYQQKSSQAPKLLFHYYDKDFNNEADTPDNFQSRRPNTSFCFLDIRSPGLGDTAMYLCATTPGRMRTNEKLFFGSGTQLSVL.

The CDR3 sequence is CASSEGLGGEQYF. CDR3 DNA sequence: TGTGCCAGCAGCGAGGGACTGGGAGGCGAGCAGTACTTC. This chain links TRBV7-8 with TRBJ2-5; D perhaps matches TRBD2 (6 bases). The DNA end is a closer match to TRBJ2-7, so the J assignment may be wrong. In germline, CDR1 is SGHVS, CDR2 FQNEAQ. This CDR3 has 13 amino acids.

This chain links TRBV6-5 with TRBJ2-7, with D perhaps matching TRBD1 (5 bases). The V and J ends lost 6 bases and 2 bases respectively, with 11 bases between them. In germline, CDR1 is MNHEY, CDR2 SVGAGI. The CDR3 consists of 13 residues. CDR3 nucleotide sequence: TGTGCCAGCAGCCCAGGGTCACCCTACGAGCAGTACTTC. It is translated as CASSPGSPYEQYF.

V and J are TRBV29-1 and TRBJ1-2; D may be TRBD1 (5 bases). The CDR3 has 13 amino acids. V was clipped by 2 bases and J by 4 bases, with 11 bases between them. The V gene's germline CDR1 is SQVTM and CDR2 ANQGSEA. The CDR3 DNA sequence: TGCAGCGTTGAAACCCCCGGGGGCTATGGCTACACCTTC. This sequence encodes CSVETPGGYGYTF.

This clone was recorded a few times. The CDR3 DNA follows: TGCGCCAGCAGCTCGGGACATCAAGCCGCGGGCTCCTACAATGAGCAGTTCTTC. This codes for CASSSGHQAAGSYNEQFF. The chain couples TRBV5-1 to TRBJ2-1; D is possibly TRBD1 (6 bases). The CDR3 sequence is 18 residues long. Germline CDR1 and CDR2: SGHRS and YFSETQ. Deletions cut 3 bases from V and 0 bases from J, with 19 bases between. Supplemented by reference TRBV5-1 and TRBJ2-1, the full variable domain reads KAGVTQTPRYLIKTRGQQVTLSCSPISGHRSVSWYQQTPGQGLQFLFEYFSETQRNKGNFPGRFSGRQFSNSRSEMNVSTLELGDSALYLCASSSGHQAAGSYNEQFFGPGTRLTVL.

There are a few counts of this clone. The CDR3 sequence is CASSFFGGVDYEQYF. CDR3 bases: TGTGCCAGCAGCTTTTTCGGTGGGGTTGACTACGAGCAGTACTTC. The chain links TRBV7-2 to TRBJ2-5; D gene unclear. The last part of the DNA fits TRBJ2-7 better; the J call may be wrong. This CDR3 spans 15 amino acids. CDR1 and CDR2 from the germline V gene are SGHTA and FQGNSA.